The rows below give T cell receptor beta chains drawn from one sample of a study of siplizumab effects on memory and regulatory T cells. Assay used: immunoSEQ multiplex PCR; TCRdb lists only in-frame clones, some missing. This sample carries around 100,000 clones, about 94% of them seen once, and the ten largest clones take 1% to 1.5%. Sequences were obtained from non-Treg CD4+ T cells sorted from blood. The receptors were sampled from a human donor in good health. CDR3s include the opening cysteine and the closing phenylalanine or tryptophan. Each record gives: J gene, D gene, V gene, clone size, CDR3 length, CDR3 DNA, CDR3 protein. D genes are given only for firm matches. Some rows mark clone size as missing; the rest say once, few, many or name a class of expanded clone.

TRBJ1-1 | TRBD1 | TRBV28 | - | 14 | TGTGCCAGCAGTTTATCACAGGGGTTCTCTGAAGCTTTCTTT | CASSLSQGFSEAFF
TRBJ2-2 | TRBD1 | TRBV10-2 | - | 17 | TGCGCCAGCAGTGGGGACAGGGGGCGGATGAACACCGGGGAGCTGTTTTTT | CASSGDRGRMNTGELFF
TRBJ1-5 | - | TRBV2 | - | 13 | TGTGCCAGCCAAGGTCCGGGGAAGCAATCCCAGCATTTT | CASQGPGKQSQHF
TRBJ2-1 | - | TRBV5-1 | - | 12 | TGCGCCAGCAGCTTGGGAGGGGATGAGCAGTTCTTC | CASSLGGDEQFF
TRBJ2-7 | - | TRBV9 | few | 13 | TGTGCCAGCAGCGGTGGAGGGTCCTACGAGCAGTACTTC | CASSGGGSYEQYF
TRBJ1-4 | TRBD1 | TRBV28 | - | 15 | TGTGCCAGCAGCCCTAACGACAGGGATCGTGAAAAACTGTTTTTT | CASSPNDRDREKLFF
TRBJ2-7 | - | TRBV5-1 | - | 11 | TGCGCCAGCAGCTTCGATTACGAGCAGTACTTC | CASSFDYEQYF
TRBJ2-1 | TRBD2 | TRBV6-6 | - | 14 | TGTGCCAGCAGACTAGCGGGGGACTACAATGAGCAGTTCTTC | CASRLAGDYNEQFF
TRBJ1-2 | - | TRBV11-2 | - | 15 | TGTGCCAGCAGCCCAGAGGGGCCCGATTTGGGTGGCTACACCTTC | CASSPEGPDLGGYTF
TRBJ2-3 | TRBD2 | TRBV30 | - | 14 | TGTGCCTGGAGTGTAAATCGCGGGAGGGATACGCAGTATTTT | CAWSVNRGRDTQYF
TRBJ1-4 | TRBD1 | TRBV2 | - | 15 | TGTGCCAGCAGTCGAGACAGGGGGCAGTATGAAAAACTGTTTTTT | CASSRDRGQYEKLFF
TRBJ1-2 | TRBD1 | TRBV28 | once | 12 | TGTGCCATACAGGGGAGGGACTATGGCTACACCTTC | CAIQGRDYGYTF
TRBJ2-3 | TRBD1 | TRBV4-1 | few | 15 | TGCGCCAGCCGCTCTGAAGGGGGCCGCACAGATACGCAGTATTTT | CASRSEGGRTDTQYF
TRBJ1-5 | - | TRBV30 | - | 16 | TGTGCCTGGAGTCGGGGGCTCTTCACTAGCAATCAGCCCCAGCATTTT | CAWSRGLFTSNQPQHF
TRBJ2-7 | TRBD1 | TRBV19 | - | 13 | TGTGCCAGTAAAAGGACAGGGGCGAACGAGCAGTACTTC | CASKRTGANEQYF
TRBJ2-1 | TRBD2 | TRBV19 | - | 16 | TGTGCCAGTAGTATCCCTACGGGACTAGCGGCAGGGCGGCAGTTCTTC | CASSIPTGLAAGRQFF
TRBJ1-1 | TRBD1 | TRBV18 | - | 15 | TGTGCCAGCTCACCTCTTACAGGGGGCCAAACTGAAGCTTTCTTT | CASSPLTGGQTEAFF
TRBJ2-1 | TRBD2 | TRBV7-8 | - | 17 | TGTGCCAGCAGCTTAGAGGCTAGCGGGAGGGCCTCAATTACGCAGTTCTTC | CASSLEASGRASITQFF
TRBJ1-5 | TRBD1 | TRBV5-5 | - | 14 | TGTGCCAGCAGCCGGACAGGGGACAATCAGCCCCAGCATTTT | CASSRTGDNQPQHF
TRBJ2-2 | TRBD1 | TRBV7-6 | - | 16 | TGTGCCAGCAGCTCACCGACAGGGTCTGGCACCGGGGAGCTGTTTTTT | CASSSPTGSGTGELFF
TRBJ2-7 | - | TRBV5-1 | - | 16 | TGCGCCAGCAGGGAGGGAAGACAGCGAGTCCTTTACGAGCAGTACTTC | CASREGRQRVLYEQYF
TRBJ1-1 | - | TRBV7-9 | - | 15 | TGTGCCAGCACCCACGAAGGGGGGGGGAGCACTGAAGCTTTCTTT | CASTHEGGGSTEAFF
TRBJ1-2 | - | TRBV5-1 | - | 13 | TGCGCCAGCAGCTTGTCGGGTGACTATGGCTACACCTTC | CASSLSGDYGYTF
TRBJ2-3 | TRBD2 | TRBV25-1 | few | 13 | TGTGCCAGCAGTGGCAGACTAGCGGATACGCAGTATTTT | CASSGRLADTQYF
TRBJ1-3 | - | TRBV28 | - | 14 | TGTGCCAGCAGCTCACAGGGTGAAGGAAACACCATATATTTT | CASSSQGEGNTIYF
TRBJ2-2 | - | TRBV11-2 | once | 17 | TGTGCCAGCAGCCCCTGGGGGGCTCCCGGGAACACCGGGGAGCTGTTTTTT | CASSPWGAPGNTGELFF
TRBJ1-5 | TRBD1 | TRBV18 | - | 13 | TGTGCCAGCTCACCTGACAGGGATCAGCCCCAGCATTTT | CASSPDRDQPQHF
TRBJ2-5 | - | TRBV2 | - | 11 | TGTGCCAGCAGGACAGATAGGACCCAGTACTTC | CASRTDRTQYF
TRBJ2-1 | - | TRBV19 | - | 15 | TGTGCCAGTAGTATATTCGGAACAGGGAGTAATGAGCAGTTCTTC | CASSIFGTGSNEQFF
TRBJ1-3 | - | TRBV19 | once | 15 | TGTGCCAGTAGTCGCCGGGTGTACTCTGGAAACACCATATATTTT | CASSRRVYSGNTIYF
TRBJ2-3 | TRBD2 | TRBV7-9 | - | 15 | TGTGCCAGCAGCCTCGGGACTAGCGACACAGATACGCAGTATTTT | CASSLGTSDTDTQYF
TRBJ2-5 | TRBD1 | TRBV5-4 | once | 14 | TGTGCCAGCAGCTTACAGGGGGCCGAAGAGACCCAGTACTTC | CASSLQGAEETQYF
TRBJ2-2 | - | TRBV18 | - | 12 | TGTGCCAGCGGGCAGGGGATCCGGGAGCTGTTTTTT | CASGQGIRELFF
TRBJ2-6 | TRBD1 | TRBV5-1 | - | 18 | TGCGCCAGCAGCTACACCGGGACAGGGGCGGCCGGGGCCAACGTCCTGACTTTC | CASSYTGTGAAGANVLTF
TRBJ1-5 | TRBD1 | TRBV2 | - | 23 | TGTGCCAGCAGTGAGTCTTGGGTCAAGCAGATAATAAAAACAGGGGAGGGGAGGCAGCCCCAGCATTTT | CASSESWVKQIIKTGEGRQPQHF
TRBJ1-2 | - | TRBV6-5 | - | 12 | TGTGCCAGCAGGTTGGGGTTCTACGGCTACACCTTC | CASRLGFYGYTF
TRBJ1-2 | - | TRBV4-1 | - | 17 | TGCGCCAGCAGCGCGGGACCCCTAAAGCAAGATCCCTATGGCTACACCTTC | CASSAGPLKQDPYGYTF
TRBJ1-4 | - | TRBV19 | - | 16 | TGTGCCAGTATCCGAGGGAGGGGGACGGCTAATGAAAAACTGTTTTTT | CASIRGRGTANEKLFF
TRBJ1-3 | - | TRBV5-8 | - | 14 | TGTGCCAGCAGCTTCGGGGGTATCGGGGACACCATATATTTT | CASSFGGIGDTIYF
TRBJ2-7 | - | TRBV7-3 | - | 15 | TGTGCCAGCAGCTTATACCCTTCGGGCTCCTACGAGCAGTACTTC | CASSLYPSGSYEQYF
TRBJ2-1 | TRBD2 | TRBV11-2 | - | 15 | TGTGCCAGCAGCCCGGAACCTAGCGGAAGTAATGAGCAGTTCTTC | CASSPEPSGSNEQFF
TRBJ2-6 | - | TRBV7-2 | - | 15 | TGTGCCAGTGGACTGGCGGCCTCTGGGGCCAACGTCCTGACTTTC | CASGLAASGANVLTF
TRBJ1-2 | - | TRBV30 | - | 12 | TGTGCCTGGAGCCCCAAGAACTATGGCTACACCTTC | CAWSPKNYGYTF
TRBJ1-2 | - | TRBV19 | - | 14 | TGTGCCAGTAGTATATTCGAGGTCGACTATGGCTACACCTTC | CASSIFEVDYGYTF
TRBJ2-1 | TRBD2 | TRBV6-1 | - | 15 | TGTGCCAGCACCTATAGCGGGAGGGCCATAAATGAGCAGTTCTTC | CASTYSGRAINEQFF
TRBJ1-5 | TRBD1 | TRBV6-4 | - | 14 | TGTGCCAGCAGCCCCGGGACAGCCAATCAGCCCCAGCATTTT | CASSPGTANQPQHF
TRBJ2-2 | - | TRBV25-1 | - | 14 | TGTGCCAGCAGAATGGACGCGAACACCGGGGAGCTGTTTTTT | CASRMDANTGELFF
TRBJ2-7 | - | TRBV9 | - | 13 | TGTGCCAGCAGCGTAGAAGGAGGGAAGGAGCAGTACTTC | CASSVEGGKEQYF
TRBJ1-5 | - | TRBV6-1 | - | 15 | TGTGCCAGCAGTGACCGGGACCGGGGGCATCAGCCCCAGCATTTT | CASSDRDRGHQPQHF
TRBJ2-7 | TRBD1 | TRBV19 | - | 13 | TGTGCCAGTAGCTCAGGGGGCAGGTACGAGCAGTACTTC | CASSSGGRYEQYF
TRBJ1-2 | - | TRBV19 | - | 14 | TGTGCCAGTAGTATAGAGGGACGACACTATGGCTACACCTTC | CASSIEGRHYGYTF
TRBJ1-6 | - | TRBV21-1 | - | 13 | TGTGCCAGCTCCCGGGATGTCCTTTCACCCCTCCACTTT | CASSRDVLSPLHF
TRBJ2-5 | TRBD2 | TRBV7-2 | - | 15 | TGTGCCAGCAGTCGGGGCGGGAGCAGCGAAGAGACCCAGTACTTC | CASSRGGSSEETQYF
TRBJ1-4 | - | TRBV29-1 | once | 14 | TGCAGCGTTGAAGACAGGGCAACTAATGAAAAACTGTTTTTT | CSVEDRATNEKLFF
TRBJ2-3 | TRBD2 | TRBV7-8 | - | 18 | TGTGCCAGCAGCTTAGGTGGGACTAGCGGTACTAGCACAGATACGCAGTATTTT | CASSLGGTSGTSTDTQYF